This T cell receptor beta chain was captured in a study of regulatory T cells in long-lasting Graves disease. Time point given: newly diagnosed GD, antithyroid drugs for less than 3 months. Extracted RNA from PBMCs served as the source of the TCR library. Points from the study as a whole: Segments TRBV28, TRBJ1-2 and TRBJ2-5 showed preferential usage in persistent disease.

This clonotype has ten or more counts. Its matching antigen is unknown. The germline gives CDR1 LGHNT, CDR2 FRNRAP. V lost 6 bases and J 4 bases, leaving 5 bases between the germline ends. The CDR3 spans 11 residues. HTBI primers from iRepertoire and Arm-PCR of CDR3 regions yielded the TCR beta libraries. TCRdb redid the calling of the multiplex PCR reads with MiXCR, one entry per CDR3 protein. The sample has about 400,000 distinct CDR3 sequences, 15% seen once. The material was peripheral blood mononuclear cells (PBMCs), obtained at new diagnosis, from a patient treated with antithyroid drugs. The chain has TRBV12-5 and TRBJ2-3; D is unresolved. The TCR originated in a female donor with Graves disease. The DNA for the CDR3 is TGTGCTAGTGGGGTTTCAGATACGCAGTATTTT. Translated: CASGVSDTQYF.